The entry below describes one TCR beta chain. The antigen is undetermined. This sample stems from a study of T cells in localized non-small cell lung cancer. Repertoires were generated with immunoSEQ multiplex PCR, while TCRdb's copy carries only in-frame clones and drops some. The sample holds about 43,000 clones, 91% seen once. V lost 4 bases and J lost 0, with 12 bases in between. Germline V gives CDR1 WNHNN, CDR2 SYGVQD (reference sequence). This CDR3 spans 15 amino acids. Study-level findings and limits: Of the tissues analyzed, uninvolved adjacent lung showed maximal T cell clonality, greater than tumor. Among the top 100 tumor clones, a median about 59 appeared in adjacent lung. Blood T cell density predicted longer survival; adjacent-lung clonality, shorter. Heterogeneity remains possible because sequencing was limited to only one tumor region.

This clonotype originated in a woman aged 35 to 70 with stage II lung adenocarcinoma. Sequencing used PBMCs, obtained before any cancer treatment. The chain recombines TRBV10-1 with TRBJ1-1, with unresolved D. CDR3 bases: TGCGCCAGCAGTGCCGCCAGCGCCATGAACACTGAAGCTTTCTTT. Its translation is CASSAASAMNTEAFF.